The T cell receptor beta chain described here comes from a study of cytomegalovirus exposure and HLA in healthy donors (dated by TCRdb to the late 2010s). At the level of the whole study: According to an earlier analysis of 587 of the donors, 200 million or so T cells yielded over 90 million unique TCR beta sequences and about 300 Gb of sequence data. Rather than drawing on any new phenotypic data, the later analysis identified candidate immune exposures from TCR beta sequences and the way those sequences occurred across donors. The study was designed to test whether signatures of past pathogen exposure could be identified by cataloging public T cell receptors. A separate validation cohort of approximately 120 different subjects was used in addition to the approximately 610-subject first cohort. Class I and class II HLA loci were covered by the typing at four-digit resolution. Across 300 to 500 genotyped donors of the cohort, an average of about 200,000 unique TCR beta nucleotide sequences per donor were sequenced, and 15% to 20% of those sequences were non-productive. Of the roughly 400 genotyped donors, 81% were placed in the genetic ancestry cluster associated with self-reported Caucasian donors. An early release covering some 640 HLA-typed donors comprised roughly 300 gigabases of sequencing data and approximately 80 million unique TCR sequences. In a later analysis, previously published TCR beta repertoires from several hundred donors were re-analyzed and high-resolution HLA genotyping was added so that TCR occurrence patterns could be studied. Typing coverage differed by locus: A, B, C, DRB1 and DQB1 were typed in about 620-640 donors, DQA1 in 500 to 550, DPA1 in roughly 590, and DPB1 in 400 to 490. An earlier analysis of several hundred of the donors used high-throughput TCR beta sequencing to judge whether each TCR beta V gene segment behaved as functional or pseudogenic. About five DR-DQ haplotypes were treated as single units for association and clustering because of strong linkage in the cohort. All discovery cohort repertoires had been generated on a single sequencing platform. Genome-wide SNP genotypes for about three fifths of the roughly 670 donors were used in a later genetic analysis, which treated that subset as a discovery cohort. The study combined high-throughput TCR immunosequencing, statistical association of individual TCRs with disease status, and machine learning to predict cytomegalovirus infection status. Donor age, sex, ethnicity and CMV serostatus were compiled alongside the repertoire data. Using immunosequencing, the study profiled T cell repertoires from approximately 700 subjects and related those repertoires to cytomegalovirus serostatus.

The cohort was made up of about 670 healthy bone marrow donors. At the time of sampling, all cohort members were nominally healthy, though unrecorded immune exposures were likely present. The donor was CMV seronegative and belonged to the group of 380 or so seronegative cohort members. Every donor gave a peripheral blood sample, and the peripheral blood mononuclear cells from that sample were used for TCR beta sequencing. Genomic DNA extraction from the blood cell samples was performed with the Qiagen DNeasy Blood Extraction Kit. Library method: the immunoSEQ multiplex PCR assay. For the multiplex PCR, a mixture combining 60 forward primers for TCR Vbeta segments and 13 reverse primers for TCR Jbeta segments was used. Amplification of the CDR3 region of rearranged TCR beta genes was performed with a multiplex PCR assay on genomic DNA. On the Illumina HiSeq System, the amplified TCR beta libraries were sequenced as 87-base-pair reads. On the study's bioinformatics: Across the 500 to 700 repertoires, a later analysis counted 60 million to 90 million unique TCR beta chains, 9 million to 14 million of which were shared by at least two donors. Raw reads were error-corrected and collapsed into unique sequences by a nearest-neighbor algorithm in which closely related sequences were merged to remove PCR and sequencing errors. To assign V, D and J gene segments, CDR3 sequences were aligned to IMGT reference sequences. For a sequence to be retained, at least a six-nucleotide match to both a V gene segment and a J gene segment was required. A rearrangement was called productive if the CDR3 had no stop codons and remained in frame with V and J, and every other rearrangement was called non-productive. CDR3 was defined according to IMGT convention as the region running from the second conserved V-encoded cysteine to the conserved J-encoded phenylalanine. The earlier analysis of 500 to 650 of the donors excluded any sequence lacking an unambiguous match to a single V gene segment. In an earlier analysis of approximately 500 of the donors, a V segment was called functional when productive rearrangements were above 56.7%, and segregating when the standard deviation between donors exceeded 5%. A statistical classification framework was developed to diagnose cytomegalovirus status using the catalog of TCR beta chain sequences. A later analysis assigned V and J genes by comparing TCR nucleotide sequences with IMGT/GENE-DB human TR gene sequences. A later analysis assigned CDR3 sequences and most-parsimonious VDJ recombination scenarios with the TCRdist pipeline. In a later analysis, each TCR beta chain was defined by its CDR3 amino acid sequence together with its V-gene family, and reads lacking a unique V-gene family were excluded. In a later analysis, 450 to 600 highly shared, low-generation-probability nucleotide sequences were removed to address suspected cross-contamination and a sequencing artifact. In a later analysis, a clonal expansion index for each public chain was calculated from normalized within-repertoire ranks of inferred template counts. Generation probabilities in a later analysis came from a VDJ recombination model fitted to out-of-frame rearrangements, and those results were checked against IGoR. Hypergeometric tests were used in a later analysis to score TCR-TCR, TCR-HLA and TCR-CMV co-occurrence, with a repertoire-size bias correction applied to the TCR pairs. False discovery rates were estimated in a later analysis by permuting HLA or CMV assignments 20 times. A later analysis grouped co-occurring TCRs with DBSCAN, adding TCRdist sequence similarity when clustering within HLA-allele-positive subsets. Repertoires with fewer than 30,000 or more than 120,000 public chains were left out of co-occurrence clustering, as were five repertoires with anomalous nucleotide sharing. TCRdb took over this immuneACCESS table, retaining in-frame rearrangements with V and J assigned. Such tables are incomplete; in checked studies, under half of the missing clones stem from an unresolved V gene, and the remainder is unexplained. V and J calls and clone size are given by that table; D and trimming were obtained from the DNA. Counted in this sample were more than 80,000 clones; 55% to 75% of them appeared once. The ten biggest clones cover roughly 2.8% of the sample.

As regards this clone: It lacks a known antigen. No base-level quality is on record; no much larger clone is a single base apart.

Study-wide findings and limitations: Across donors, most TCR sequences were observed very rarely, whereas some public TCRs were present in many individuals. According to the authors, the approach could potentially be generalized to other disease states and immunological phenotypes. Presence/absence analyses assumed roughly uniform sequencing depth across donors, an assumption that may not hold. The study gave a list of 150 to 200 TCR beta chains associated with cytomegalovirus. The classifier was reported to diagnose cytomegalovirus status with high specificity and sensitivity in both the original and validation cohorts. According to a later analysis, most CMV-associated TCR beta chains appeared to be HLA-restricted, and the HLA associations seemed to be driven largely by CMV exposure. CMV serostatus was the only immune exposure information available for the cohort. This cohort had only TCR beta chains sequenced, and the lack of alpha or paired-chain data limited which features could be detected. HLA typing was unavailable for some donors at each locus, so association tests used only the typed subset. In a later analysis, several top co-occurrence clusters were reported to appear linked to parvovirus B19, influenza, CMV and Epstein-Barr virus. At a false discovery rate of 0.05, a later analysis linked under 20,000 TCR beta sequences to specific HLA alleles. A further reported finding was that TCR beta sequences accurately predicted the HLA-A and HLA-B alleles for most subjects in the first cohort. Because counts were too low, seventeen rarely observed V segments, including chromosome 9 orphons, were left out of the earlier analysis of 587 of the donors. Compared with the 666-donor mean, donors in an Asian-associated ancestry cluster had fewer N-insertions in productive TCRs, according to a later genetic analysis. When HLA alleles, especially DR and DQ, strongly co-occurred, TCR associations were difficult to assign to individual alleles. In a later analysis, HLA-associated TCR beta chains were found to be more clonally expanded and to have lower generation probabilities than equally common non-associated chains. A cluster of highly shared sequence variants was judged likely to represent a technical artifact of the sequencing pipeline. A few of the identified cytomegalovirus-associated TCR beta chains were confirmed in vitro to be specific for cytomegalovirus antigens. Correlated functional status among segregating V segments might reflect linkage disequilibrium, but an unknown experimental factor could not be ruled out. In an earlier analysis of about 550 of the donors, most TCR beta V segments were observed in productive rearrangements about 90% or about 30% of the time, broadly matching IMGT annotations. In a later genetic analysis, a missense DCLRE1C variant was associated with V-gene and J-gene trimming of TCR beta chains, and the association was replicated in an independent cohort. A later analysis found that TCR association rates varied across HLA loci, with DRB1 alleles showing the most associated TCRs and HLA-C alleles the fewest.

Specimen: PBMCs. This TCR derives from a man aged 45 to 65 in good health and CMV-seronegative.

The CDR3: CASSLVAGAPPQHF. The nucleotide sequence reads TGTGCCAGCAGTTTAGTGGCAGGGGCTCCGCCCCAGCATTTT. This sequence uses TRBV27 and TRBJ1-5; the D segment could be TRBD1, given 6 matching bases. Counted from cysteine to phenylalanine, this CDR3 has 14 amino acids. Only the CDR3 portion is preserved as DNA: 42 bases, with reading frame beginning at the first base. V gives up 2 bases and J gives up 9 bases, and the segment between their germline ends measures 14 bases. CDR1 and CDR2 are drawn from the germline V gene (reference sequence): MNHEY, SMNVEV.